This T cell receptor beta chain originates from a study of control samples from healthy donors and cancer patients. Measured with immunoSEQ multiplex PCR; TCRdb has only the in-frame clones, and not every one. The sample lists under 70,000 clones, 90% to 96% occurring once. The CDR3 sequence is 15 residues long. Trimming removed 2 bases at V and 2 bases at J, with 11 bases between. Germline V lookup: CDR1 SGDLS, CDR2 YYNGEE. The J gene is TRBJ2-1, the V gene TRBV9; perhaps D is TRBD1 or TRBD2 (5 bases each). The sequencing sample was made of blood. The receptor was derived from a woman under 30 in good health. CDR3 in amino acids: CASSVAGTPYNEQFF. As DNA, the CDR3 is TGTGCCAGCAGCGTGGCCGGGACGCCCTACAATGAGCAGTTCTTC.